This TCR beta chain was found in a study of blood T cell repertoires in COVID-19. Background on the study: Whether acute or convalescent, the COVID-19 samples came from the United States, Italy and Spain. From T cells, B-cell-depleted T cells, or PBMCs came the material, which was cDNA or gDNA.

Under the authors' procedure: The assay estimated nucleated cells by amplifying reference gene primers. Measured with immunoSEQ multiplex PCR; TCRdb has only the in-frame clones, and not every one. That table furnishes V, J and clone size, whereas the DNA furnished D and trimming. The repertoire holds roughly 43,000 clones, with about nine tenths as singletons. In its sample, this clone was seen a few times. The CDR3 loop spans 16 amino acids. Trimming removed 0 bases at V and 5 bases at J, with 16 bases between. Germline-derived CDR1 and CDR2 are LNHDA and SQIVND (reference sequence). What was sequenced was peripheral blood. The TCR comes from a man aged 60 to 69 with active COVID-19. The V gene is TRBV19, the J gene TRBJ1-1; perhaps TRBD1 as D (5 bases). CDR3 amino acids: CASSIESGIRVTEAFF. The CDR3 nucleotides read TGTGCCAGTAGTATAGAGTCAGGGATCAGGGTAACTGAAGCTTTCTTT.